A single sample gave rise to the 21 T cell receptor beta chains below, sequenced in a study of vaccination effects on CD4 cells after COVID-19. For these TCRs, the target antigens are not known. Sequencing followed a ViraFEST assay step that expanded antigen-specific CD4+ T cells with viral peptide pools. It was after nine to eleven days of culture that CD4+ T cells were isolated. Sometime from March through December 2020, the person acquired a SARS-CoV-2 infection that PCR confirmed. It was two doses of either the BNT162b2 or mRNA-1273 vaccine that participants received. Profiling relied on immunoSEQ multiplex PCR, and the TCRdb table lists in-frame clones only, not all of them. Among 12,000 to 15,000 clones listed, around 78% were seen once. The source material was CD4+ T cells from PBMCs cultured with HCoV-NL63 spike peptides, sampled after COVID-19 vaccination. The receptors here all came from a human donor who had a prior SARS-CoV-2 infection.

This chain uses TRBV2 with TRBJ2-4; D is ambiguous. Per germline, CDR1 SNHLY and CDR2 FYNNEI. V was clipped by 6 bases and J by 15 bases, with 24 bases between them. The length of the CDR3 is 14 residues. DNA for the CDR3: TGTGCCAGCAGCCCGTTACCCGGGCCCCCAAGTCGGTACTTC. The encoded protein is CASSPLPGPPSRYF. The whole variable domain, filled in from reference TRBV2 and TRBJ2-4, reads EPEVTQTPSHQVTQMGQEVILRCVPISNHLYFYWYRQILGQKVEFLVSFYNNEISEKSEIFDDQFSVERPDGSNFTLKIRSTKLEDSAMYFCASSPLPGPPSRYFGAGTRLSVL.

This CDR3 reads CASSQRLPGRKYF. CDR3 in DNA: TGTGCCAGCAGCCAGCGACTACCGGGGCGAAAGTATTTT. V is TRBV14 and J is TRBJ2-3, with D perhaps being TRBD1 or TRBD2 (5 bases each). The CDR3 consists of 13 residues. Per the germline V gene, CDR1 is SGHDN and CDR2 is FVKESK. V lost 3 bases and J 13 bases, leaving 17 bases between the germline ends.

This rearrangement joins TRBV18 to TRBJ2-1, with a possible D match to TRBD2 (6 bases). Trimming took off 8 bases at V and 4 bases at J, with 12 bases between the two ends. The CDR3 contains 13 residues. The germline gives CDR1 KGHSH, CDR2 LQKENI. CDR3 protein: CASRDFLYNEQFF. The CDR3 DNA sequence: TGTGCCAGCCGGGACTTTTTGTACAATGAGCAGTTCTTC.

This clone was observed a handful of times. This rearrangement joins TRBV5-4 to TRBJ2-5; a possible D gene is TRBD1 (5 bases). This CDR3 is 14 amino acids long. The germline V gene has CDR1 SGHNT and CDR2 YYREEE (reference sequence). Trimming stripped 0 bases from V and 2 bases from J, with 8 bases between. CDR3 protein: CASSLGQGQETQYF. CDR3 DNA sequence: TGTGCCAGCAGCTTGGGGCAGGGACAAGAGACCCAGTACTTC.

In DNA form, the CDR3 reads TGTGCCAGCAGTCCGACAGGGTTTGTTGGCTACACCTTC. It encodes CASSPTGFVGYTF. V is TRBV12-3 or TRBV12-4 and J is TRBJ1-2; TRBD1 matches at 7 bases. J was trimmed by 7 bases and V by 5 bases; bases with no gene match: 7. The CDR3 loop spans 13 amino acids.

This chain links TRBV28 with TRBJ2-1; 9 positions agree with TRBD2. The germline V gene encodes CDR1 MDHEN and CDR2 SYDVKM. Trimming took 5 bases from V and 6 from J; bases not matched to a gene: 5. This CDR3 contains 14 residues. This chain's CDR3 is CASSPGLAFNEQFF. The CDR3 coding sequence is TGTGCCAGCAGTCCGGGACTAGCTTTCAATGAGCAGTTCTTC.

The CDR3 DNA reads TGTGCCAGCAGCGTAGTGGCTGGATCTGGAAACACCATATATTTT. Amino acids: CASSVVAGSGNTIYF. The rearrangement joins TRBV9 to TRBJ1-3; D uncertain. With 0 bases removed from V and 1 base from J, the gap between germline ends came to 8 bases. The CDR3 runs to 15 residues. Germline V CDR1 and CDR2: SGDLS, YYNGEE.

This clone was seen a handful of times. In DNA form, the CDR3 reads TGTGCCATCAGTCCGCGAGGAGGCGGGAGTCACAATGAGCAGTTCTTC. It encodes CAISPRGGGSHNEQFF. J is TRBJ2-1 and V is TRBV10-3; TRBD2 aligns across 7 bases. V gave up 5 bases and J gave up 5 bases; unmatched junction bases: 12. This CDR3 has 16 amino acids. Germline lookup yields CDR1 ENHRY and CDR2 SYGVKD.

CDR3: CASMVRASTDTQYF. The CDR3 DNA follows: TGTGCCAGTATGGTGAGGGCTAGCACAGATACGCAGTATTTT. The chain links TRBV19 to TRBJ2-3; the D gene is possibly TRBD2 (5 bases). The CDR3 contains 14 residues. The germline V gene has CDR1 LNHDA and CDR2 SQIVND (reference sequence). V was cut by 7 bases and J by 0 bases, with 11 bases left in between.

V usage is TRBV25-1 and J usage is TRBJ1-2; the D is unclear. The V and J ends lost 5 bases and 4 bases respectively, with 5 bases between them. Germline V CDR1 and CDR2: MGHDK, SYGVNS. CDR3 length: 11 amino acids. CDR3 loop: CASSLFYGYTF. The DNA of the CDR3 is TGTGCCAGCAGTCTTTTCTATGGCTACACCTTC.

This clone was detected only a few times. DNA of the CDR3: TGTGCCAGCAGCCTTTCGTTTTACTCTGGAAACACCATATATTTT. Encoded protein: CASSLSFYSGNTIYF. The chain uses TRBV7-2 and TRBJ1-3; D unclear. Germline lookup yields CDR1 SGHTA and CDR2 FQGNSA. CDR3 size: 15 residues. Trimming removed 5 bases from V and 0 bases from J, with 11 bases in between.

CDR3 sequence: CASTPGTGVSYEQYF. The CDR3 nucleotides are TGTGCCAGCACCCCCGGGACAGGGGTCTCCTACGAGCAGTACTTC. J is TRBJ2-7 and V is TRBV28; the match to TRBD1 covers 10 bases. The CDR3 sequence is 15 residues long. CDR1 is MDHEN, CDR2 SYDVKM, per germline. Trimming at V came to 7 bases and at J to 0 bases, leaving 6 bases not matched to a gene.

The chain links TRBV19 to TRBJ2-7, with 8 bases fitting TRBD2. The CDR3 runs 13 residues. In germline, CDR1 is LNHDA, CDR2 SQIVND (reference sequence). The V and J ends lost 4 bases and 3 bases, in that order; junction bases with no gene match: 2. As DNA, the CDR3 is TGTGCCAGTAGTAAACTAGCGGACTACGAGCAGTACTTC. It encodes CASSKLADYEQYF.

The rearrangement uses TRBV7-8 and TRBJ2-7; the match to TRBD2 covers 12 bases. Germline CDR1 SGHVS, CDR2 FQNEAQ. This CDR3 comprises 16 residues. V lost 5 bases to trimming and J lost 3 bases; unmatched junction nucleotides: 8. In DNA, the CDR3 is TGTGCCAGCAGCACAAAGGGACTAGCGGGTTACTACGAGCAGTACTTC. Residues: CASSTKGLAGYYEQYF.

The V call is TRBV5-1, the J call TRBJ1-4; 7 bases align to TRBD1. Trimming at V came to 4 bases and at J to 7 bases, leaving 7 bases not matched to a gene. Germline values: CDR1 SGHRS, CDR2 YFSETQ. There are 14 residues in the CDR3. DNA for the CDR3: TGCGCCAGCAGCCCTAACAGGGGTGTTGAAAAACTGTTTTTT. Translation: CASSPNRGVEKLFF.

This chain joins TRBV6-2 or TRBV6-3 and TRBJ2-5, with TRBD2 matching over 10 bases. With 2 bases clipped from V and 3 bases from J, the junction kept 3 bases outside the gene matches. The CDR3 length is 15 residues. The germline CDR1 and CDR2 sequences are MNHEY and SVGEGT. The CDR3 protein is CASSYRLAGEETQYF. Here the CDR3 DNA reads TGTGCCAGCAGTTACCGTCTAGCGGGAGAAGAGACCCAGTACTTC.

The genes are TRBV2 and TRBJ2-1; D might be TRBD2 (7 bases). The CDR3 covers 15 residues. Trimming stripped 7 bases from V and 6 bases from J, with 19 bases between. Germline V lookup: CDR1 SNHLY, CDR2 FYNNEI. The DNA for the CDR3 is TGTGCCAGCACCGAGGGGGGGTCGAGGGTCAATGAGCAGTTCTTC. This encodes CASTEGGSRVNEQFF.

The J gene is TRBJ1-1, the V gene TRBV18; D gene unclear. Germline V gene lookup returns CDR1 KGHSH and CDR2 LQKENI. The CDR3 is 12 amino acids. Trimming removed 5 bases from V and 4 bases from J, with 8 bases in between. Here the CDR3 DNA reads TGTGCCAGCTCAGACGATGGCACTGAAGCTTTCTTT. Protein sequence: CASSDDGTEAFF. The full variable domain, in which reference TRBV18 and TRBJ1-1 provide the parts outside the CDR3, is NAGVMQNPRHLVRRRGQEARLRCSPMKGHSHVYWYRQLPEEGLKFMVYLQKENIIDESGMPKERFSAEFPKEGPSILRIQQVVRGDSAAYFCASSDDGTEAFFGQGTRLTVV.

V usage is TRBV2 and J usage is TRBJ2-3; 12 nucleotides agree with TRBD2. This CDR3 region has 15 residues. With V trimmed by 5 bases and J by 2 bases, 2 bases remained unmatched. The germline V gene encodes CDR1 SNHLY and CDR2 FYNNEI. DNA for the CDR3: TGTGCCAGCAGTCGACTAGCGGGAGACACAGATACGCAGTATTTT. Its protein product is CASSRLAGDTDTQYF.

The rearrangement joins TRBV2 to TRBJ1-1, with a tentative D call TRBD1 (5 bases). The CDR3 sequence is 13 residues long. Germline V gives CDR1 SNHLY, CDR2 FYNNEI. Trimming left V 7 bases short and J 3 bases short, with 12 bases between. The CDR3 reads CASNLGEYTEAFF. The CDR3 DNA follows: TGTGCCAGCAACCTGGGGGAGTACACTGAAGCTTTCTTT.

V usage is TRBV4-1 and J usage is TRBJ1-6; D call uncertain. The CDR3 length is 15 residues. V was shortened by 0 bases and J by 8 bases, with 11 bases between the two germline ends. Germline assignment: CDR1 MGHRA and CDR2 YSYEKL. The CDR3 region is CASSQDPDGYSPLHF. For the CDR3, the DNA is TGCGCCAGCAGCCAAGATCCGGACGGTTATTCACCCCTCCACTTT.